Shown below are 5 T cell receptor beta chains from a single sample sequenced in a study of T cell responses to AZD1222 COVID-19 vaccine. The table came from immunoSEQ multiplex PCR; TCRdb's copy has only in-frame clones and leaves some out. The data show about 140,000 clones, around nine tenths seen once. Sequenced material: peripheral blood, taken on day 0 of AZD1222 vaccination. These receptors came from an adult in good health.

This clone has a single count. The chain combines TRBV19 with TRBJ2-1; 8 nucleotides line up with TRBD2. The CDR3 covers 15 residues. The ends lost 5 bases at V and 2 bases at J; junction bases unmatched: 5. Germline V lookup: CDR1 LNHDA, CDR2 SQIVND (reference sequence). The CDR3 DNA is TGTGCCAGTAGTTTACAGGGACTAGCCTACAATGAGCAGTTCTTC. This gives the protein CASSLQGLAYNEQFF.

The genes are TRBV5-1 and TRBJ2-1, with TRBD2 identical over 14 bases. This CDR3 contains 17 residues. V lost 0 bases, J lost 14 bases, and 13 bases stayed unmatched. The germline gives CDR1 SGHRS, CDR2 YFSETQ. The CDR3 spells CASSLDNAGLAGGYKFF. The DNA of the CDR3 is TGCGCCAGCAGCTTGGATAATGCTGGACTAGCGGGGGGCTACAAGTTCTTC. Drawing the rest from reference TRBV5-1 and TRBJ2-1, the complete variable domain is KAGVTQTPRYLIKTRGQQVTLSCSPISGHRSVSWYQQTPGQGLQFLFEYFSETQRNKGNFPGRFSGRQFSNSRSEMNVSTLELGDSALYLCASSLDNAGLAGGYKFFGPGTRLTVL.

This chain connects TRBV4-3 to TRBJ1-2; perhaps TRBD1 as D (5 bases). The V end lost 0 bases, the J end lost 5 bases, and 13 bases lay between the germline ends. The CDR3 sequence is 15 residues long. The V gene's germline CDR1 is LGHNA and CDR2 YSLEER. The CDR3 region is CASSQDSRARYGYTF. CDR3 DNA: TGCGCCAGCAGCCAAGATTCCAGGGCCAGGTATGGCTACACCTTC.

V is TRBV2 and J is TRBJ1-1; D is ambiguous. The V and J ends lost 8 bases and 0 bases respectively, with 10 bases between them. The germline CDR1 and CDR2 sequences are SNHLY and FYNNEI. This CDR3 has 13 residues. The CDR3 DNA follows: TGTGCCAGCCATGGACGTATGAACACTGAAGCTTTCTTT. Translating gives CASHGRMNTEAFF.

The V and J genes are TRBV7-2 and TRBJ1-2; D is uncertain. Germline V gene lookup returns CDR1 SGHTA and CDR2 FQGNSA. The germline V and J ends were trimmed by 3 bases and 4 bases, with 12 bases remaining between them. CDR3 length: 14 amino acids. CDR3 sequence reads: CASSFQVLLYGYTF. The CDR3 DNA reads TGTGCCAGCAGCTTTCAGGTTCTCCTCTATGGCTACACCTTC. Based on the CDR3 plus reference TRBV7-2 and TRBJ1-2, the full variable domain is GAGVSQSPSNKVTEKGKDVELRCDPISGHTALYWYRQSLGQGLEFLIYFQGNSAPDKSGLPSDRFSAERTGGSVSTLTIQRTQQEDSAVYLCASSFQVLLYGYTFGSGTRLTVV.